Below are 21 T cell receptor beta chains sequenced from a single sample in a study of blood T cell repertoires in COVID-19. The assay was immunoSEQ multiplex PCR, and TCRdb's table has in-frame clones only and misses some. The sample holds some 19,000 clones, roughly 86% seen once. The sequenced sample consisted of peripheral blood. Receptors originate from a man between 70 and 80 years old with acute or convalescent COVID-19.

V usage is TRBV6-5 and J usage is TRBJ1-4; TRBD1 matches at 8 bases. This CDR3 is 15 amino acids long. In germline, CDR1 is MNHEY, CDR2 SVGAGI. Trimming removed 6 bases from V and 7 bases from J; junction bases left unmatched: 10. Written as DNA, the CDR3 is TGTGCCAGCAGGGACAGGGAGGGACCAGGTGAAAAACTGTTTTTT. Its protein is CASRDREGPGEKLFF.

This rearrangement joins TRBV7-2 to TRBJ2-3; weak D call: TRBD2 (6 bases). With 1 base removed from V and 0 bases from J, the gap between germline ends came to 11 bases. The germline CDR1 and CDR2 sequences are SGHTA and FQGNSA. The CDR3 has 16 amino acids. CDR3 sequence reads: CASSLVGTSSTDTQYF. In DNA, the CDR3 is TGTGCCAGCAGCTTAGTTGGGACTTCTAGCACAGATACGCAGTATTTT.

V usage is TRBV5-1 and J usage is TRBJ2-1, with D possibly TRBD1 on 6 matching bases. The CDR3 has 16 residues. Germline CDR1 is SGHRS and CDR2 is YFSETQ. Trimming cost V 4 bases and J 2 bases, with 16 bases left between them. The CDR3 DNA reads as TGCGCCAGCAGCCTATCCGGGACAACCGCCTACAATGAGCAGTTCTTC. It translates to CASSLSGTTAYNEQFF.

This clone was observed once. The V and J genes are TRBV23-1 and TRBJ1-5; TRBD1 matches at 10 bases. TRBV23-1 is assigned to the ORF class and has an uncertain function. V was clipped by 8 bases and J by 4 bases; unmatched bases: 8. The length of the CDR3 is 15 residues. This CDR3 is CASCETGGVNQPQHF. The CDR3 bases are TGCGCCAGCTGCGAGACAGGGGGCGTTAATCAGCCCCAGCATTTT.

On this clone: The same CDR3 is also encoded by other DNA sequences in this sample. CDR3 DNA sequence: TGTGCCAGCAGCTTAGGGGCAGGAGGGGTCGGCACTGGGGAGCTGTTTTTT. It codes for CASSLGAGGVGTGELFF. The rearrangement joins TRBV7-6 to TRBJ2-2; maybe TRBD2 (6 bases). This CDR3 has 17 amino acids. The germline CDR1 and CDR2 sequences are SGHVS and FNYEAQ. The germline V and J ends were trimmed by 1 base and 8 bases, with 20 bases remaining between them. The variable domain in full, completed from reference TRBV7-6 and TRBJ2-2, reads GAGVSQSPRYKVTKRGQDVALRCDPISGHVSLYWYRQALGQGPEFLTYFNYEAQQDKSGLPNDRFSAERPEGSISTLTIQRTEQRDSAMYRCASSLGAGGVGTGELFFGEGSRLTVL.

The gene calls are TRBV27 and TRBJ2-7, with TRBD2 matching over 9 bases. The CDR3 totals 15 residues. Germline V lookup: CDR1 MNHEY, CDR2 SMNVEV (reference sequence). The J segment lost 0 bases and the V segment lost 7 bases, leaving 7 bases of the junction unmatched. The CDR3 here is CASKASGARSYEQYF. The CDR3 DNA follows: TGTGCCAGCAAAGCTAGCGGGGCCCGCTCCTACGAGCAGTACTTC.

The chain couples TRBV5-1 to TRBJ2-1; TRBD1 matches 10 bases. Trimming at V came to 3 bases and at J to 2 bases, leaving 11 bases not matched to a gene. In germline, CDR1 is SGHRS, CDR2 YFSETQ. CDR3 size: 18 residues. The CDR3, as DNA: TGCGCCAGCAGCTCCGGGACAGGGGCGTTTATGACCTACAATGAGCAGTTCTTC. It is translated as CASSSGTGAFMTYNEQFF.

The J gene is TRBJ2-7, the V gene TRBV4-2; TRBD2 matches 14 bases. The trim removed 2 bases at V and 2 bases at J, leaving 8 bases unmatched. The CDR3 spans 18 residues. Germline CDR1 reads LGHNA; CDR2 reads YNFKEQ. CDR3 loop: CASSQQPLGLAGAYEQYF. In nucleotides, the CDR3 is TGTGCCAGCAGCCAACAACCATTGGGACTAGCGGGGGCCTACGAGCAGTACTTC.

This clone occurred a few times. The J gene is TRBJ2-7, the V gene TRBV7-2, with 7 bases aligning to TRBD1. Per germline, CDR1 SGHTA and CDR2 FQGNSA. After removal of 3 bases from V and 6 bases from J, the junction contained 5 bases not matched to a gene. There are 13 residues in the CDR3. The CDR3 coding sequence is TGTGCCAGCAGCTTTGCGACAGGGAGCGAGCAGTACTTC. This sequence encodes CASSFATGSEQYF.

The chain links TRBV19 to TRBJ2-1, with 9 bases aligning to TRBD2. This CDR3 comprises 17 residues. Losses at the gene ends were 0 bases for V and 7 bases for J; bases not matched to a gene: 10. Germline V gene lookup returns CDR1 LNHDA and CDR2 SQIVND (reference sequence). CDR3 residues: CASSIDRGGRARNEQFF. CDR3 in DNA: TGTGCCAGTAGTATAGATCGGGGCGGGAGGGCCAGGAATGAGCAGTTCTTC.

The chain carries TRBV7-9 and TRBJ2-3; D ambiguous. V was trimmed by 7 bases and J by 9 bases, leaving 23 bases between them. The CDR3 runs 15 residues. Germline CDR1 SEHNR, CDR2 FQNEAQ (reference sequence). The CDR3 region has the DNA TGTGCCAGCACCTTCTTTTCGACTGAAGGAACCACGCAGTATTTT. Its protein product is CASTFFSTEGTTQYF.

The V gene is TRBV4-2, the J gene TRBJ1-4; 8 bases agree with TRBD1. The germline gives CDR1 LGHNA, CDR2 YNFKEQ. Trimming removed 3 bases from V and 8 bases from J; junction bases left unmatched: 5. The CDR3 contains 14 residues. The CDR3 here is CASSHGQGGEKLFF. The CDR3 DNA is TGTGCCAGCAGCCACGGACAGGGAGGGGAAAAACTGTTTTTT.

This chain uses TRBV4-3 with TRBJ2-3, with D unclear. The CDR3 is 15 amino acids. Germline loops: CDR1 LGHNA, CDR2 YSLEER. Trimming cost V 0 bases and J 3 bases, with 10 bases left between them. This chain's CDR3 is CASSQEYLRTDTQYF. In nucleotides, the CDR3 is TGCGCCAGCAGCCAAGAGTACTTGAGGACAGATACGCAGTATTTT.

V gene TRBV24-1 combines with J gene TRBJ2-2; tentatively, D is TRBD2 (5 bases). Germline V CDR1 and CDR2: KGHDR, SFDVKD. Trimming removed 2 bases at V and 1 base at J, with 10 bases between. This CDR3 comprises 16 residues. CDR3 DNA sequence: TGTGCCACCAGTGATTCACGGGGTTGGAACACCGGGGAGCTGTTTTTT. Translated, it gives CATSDSRGWNTGELFF.

The V gene is TRBV6-2 or TRBV6-3, the J gene TRBJ2-5; no clear D. V lost 5 bases and J lost 5, with 12 bases in between. Germline CDR1 reads MNHEY; CDR2 reads SVGEGT. The CDR3 spans 13 residues. For the CDR3, the DNA is TGTGCCAGCAGTCCCGTAGTGGAGGAGACCCAGTACTTC. Protein: CASSPVVEETQYF.

The V call is TRBV7-2, the J call TRBJ2-5; TRBD1 aligns across 12 bases. This CDR3 contains 16 residues. Germline assignment: CDR1 SGHTA and CDR2 FQGNSA. The trim removed 5 bases at V and 3 bases at J, leaving 7 bases unmatched. Written as DNA, the CDR3 is TGTGCCAGCAGCAGGGGACAGGGGGCGCGGGAAGAGACCCAGTACTTC. Its protein product is CASSRGQGAREETQYF.

This chain links TRBV18 with TRBJ2-1; 7 nucleotides line up with TRBD1. The J segment lost 6 bases and the V segment lost 6 bases, leaving 8 bases of the junction unmatched. Germline assignment: CDR1 KGHSH and CDR2 LQKENI. The CDR3 consists of 14 residues. This CDR3 reads CASSSNRGGNEQFF. DNA for the CDR3: TGTGCCAGCTCGTCTAACAGGGGCGGCAATGAGCAGTTCTTC.

The chain recombines TRBV5-4 with TRBJ1-6; D ambiguous. CDR1 and CDR2 from the germline V gene are SGHNT and YYREEE (reference sequence). This CDR3 contains 15 residues. V was shortened by 0 bases and J by 6 bases, with 10 bases between the two germline ends. CDR3 nucleotide sequence: TGTGCCAGCAGCTTGGGTTGGGAGGCTAATTCACCCCTCCACTTT. Translation gives CASSLGWEANSPLHF.

The J gene is TRBJ2-7, the V gene TRBV4-1, with a tentative D call TRBD2 (7 bases). This CDR3 contains 13 residues. Germline lookup yields CDR1 MGHRA and CDR2 YSYEKL. Trimming cost V 4 bases and J 6 bases, with 13 bases left between them. For the CDR3, the DNA is TGCGCCAGCAGCCGAAGGGGGGGAGGCGAGCAGTACTTC. It is translated as CASSRRGGGEQYF.

This sequence joins TRBV5-1 and TRBJ2-7, with 8 nucleotides matching TRBD1. The V segment lost 3 bases and the J segment 6 bases; nucleotides outside the gene matches: 8. The CDR3 spans 14 residues. The germline V gene encodes CDR1 SGHRS and CDR2 YFSETQ. CDR3 DNA: TGCGCCAGCAGCTCGGGACAGGAAGGAGGCGAGCAGTACTTC. Its translation is CASSSGQEGGEQYF.

This CDR3 reads CASSYRGTYEQYF. The CDR3 DNA is TGTGCCAGCAGCTACAGGGGCACCTACGAGCAGTACTTC. The rearrangement joins TRBV3-1 (or the pseudogene TRBV3-2) to TRBJ2-7; 7 bases align to TRBD1. Germline values: CDR1 LGHDT, CDR2 YNNKEL (reference sequence). The CDR3 contains 13 residues. V gave up 5 bases and J gave up 2 bases; unmatched junction bases: 3.